This T cell receptor beta chain appears in the sequencing data of a study of blood T cell repertoires in COVID-19. The protocol was immunoSEQ multiplex PCR, while the TCRdb copy is restricted to in-frame clones and leaves out a portion. The sample consists of under 350,000 clones, around nine tenths of them appearing once. This clone has just one count. From germline, CDR1 is SGHNT and CDR2 YYREEE (reference sequence). The V end was cut by 6 bases, the J end by 4 bases, with 19 bases between. The CDR3 extends over 15 amino acids. The V call is TRBV5-4, the J call TRBJ1-1; D is possibly TRBD1 (6 bases). Material for sequencing was PBMCs or T cells enriched from blood (not recorded which). The sequence was obtained from a young woman who had recovered from COVID-19. The CDR3 protein is CASKLGGAESTEAFF. CDR3 in DNA: TGTGCCAGCAAGCTTGGGGGCGCGGAAAGCACTGAAGCTTTCTTT.